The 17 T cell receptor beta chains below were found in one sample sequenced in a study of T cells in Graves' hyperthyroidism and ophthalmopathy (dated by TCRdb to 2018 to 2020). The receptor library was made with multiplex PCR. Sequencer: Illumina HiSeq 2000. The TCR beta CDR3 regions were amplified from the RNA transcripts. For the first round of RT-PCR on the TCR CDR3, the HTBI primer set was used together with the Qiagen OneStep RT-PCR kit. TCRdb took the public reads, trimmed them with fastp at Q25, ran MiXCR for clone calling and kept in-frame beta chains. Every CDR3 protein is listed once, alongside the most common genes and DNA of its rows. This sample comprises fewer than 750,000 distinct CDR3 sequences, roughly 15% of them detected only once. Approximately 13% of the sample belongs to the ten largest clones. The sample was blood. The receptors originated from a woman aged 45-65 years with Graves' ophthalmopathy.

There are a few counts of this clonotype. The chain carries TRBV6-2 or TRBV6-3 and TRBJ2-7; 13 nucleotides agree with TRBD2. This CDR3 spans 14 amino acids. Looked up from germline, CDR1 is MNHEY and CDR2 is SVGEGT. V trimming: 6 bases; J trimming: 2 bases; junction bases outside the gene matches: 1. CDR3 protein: CASRLAGGAYEQYF. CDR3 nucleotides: TGTGCCAGCAGACTAGCGGGAGGGGCCTACGAGCAGTACTTC.

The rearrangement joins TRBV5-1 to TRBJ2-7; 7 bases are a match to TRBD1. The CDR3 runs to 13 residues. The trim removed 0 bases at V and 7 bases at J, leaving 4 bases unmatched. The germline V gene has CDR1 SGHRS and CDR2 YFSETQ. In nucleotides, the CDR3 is TGCGCCAGCAGCTTGGGAGGGGGCGAAGAGCAGTACTTC. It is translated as CASSLGGGEEQYF.

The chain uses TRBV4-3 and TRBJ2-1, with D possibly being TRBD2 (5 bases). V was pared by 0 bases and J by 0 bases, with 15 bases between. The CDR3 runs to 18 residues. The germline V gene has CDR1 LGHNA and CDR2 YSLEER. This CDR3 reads CASSQEDPSISSYNEQFF. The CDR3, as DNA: TGCGCCAGCAGCCAAGAGGACCCTAGCATAAGCTCCTACAATGAGCAGTTCTTC.

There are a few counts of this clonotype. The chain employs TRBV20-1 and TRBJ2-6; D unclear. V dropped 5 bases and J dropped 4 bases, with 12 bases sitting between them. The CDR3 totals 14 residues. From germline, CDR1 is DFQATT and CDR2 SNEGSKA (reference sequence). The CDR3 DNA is TGCAGTGCTGCTGACCTGGGGGGGGCCAACGTCCTGACTTTC. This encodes CSAADLGGANVLTF.

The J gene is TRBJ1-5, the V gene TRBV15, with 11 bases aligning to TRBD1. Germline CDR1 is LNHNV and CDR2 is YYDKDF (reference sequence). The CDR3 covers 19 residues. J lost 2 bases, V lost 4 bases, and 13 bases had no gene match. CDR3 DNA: TGTGCCACCAGCACCTCCTTGGACAGGGGGCGCCCCGGCAATCAGCCCCAGCATTTT. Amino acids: CATSTSLDRGRPGNQPQHF.

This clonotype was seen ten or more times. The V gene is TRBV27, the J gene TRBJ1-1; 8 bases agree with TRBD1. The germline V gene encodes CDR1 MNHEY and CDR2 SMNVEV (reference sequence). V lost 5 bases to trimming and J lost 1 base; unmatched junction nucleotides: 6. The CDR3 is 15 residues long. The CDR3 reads CASSRTGITNTEAFF. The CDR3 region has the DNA TGTGCCAGCAGTAGGACAGGGATCACGAACACTGAAGCTTTCTTT.

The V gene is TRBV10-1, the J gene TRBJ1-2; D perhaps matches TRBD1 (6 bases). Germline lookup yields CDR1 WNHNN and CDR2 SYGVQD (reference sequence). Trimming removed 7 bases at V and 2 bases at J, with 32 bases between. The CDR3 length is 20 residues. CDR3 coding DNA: TGCGCCAGCATGGGGGCCGAAAACCCGGGACAACCTAATTCGAACTATGGCTACACCTTC. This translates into CASMGAENPGQPNSNYGYTF.

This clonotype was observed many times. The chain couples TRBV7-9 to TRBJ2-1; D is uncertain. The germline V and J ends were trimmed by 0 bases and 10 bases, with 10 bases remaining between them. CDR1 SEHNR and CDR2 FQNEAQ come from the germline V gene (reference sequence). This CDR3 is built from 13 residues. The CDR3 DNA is TGTGCCAGCAGCTTAGCCGCCAACGTCGAGCAGTTCTTC. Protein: CASSLAANVEQFF.

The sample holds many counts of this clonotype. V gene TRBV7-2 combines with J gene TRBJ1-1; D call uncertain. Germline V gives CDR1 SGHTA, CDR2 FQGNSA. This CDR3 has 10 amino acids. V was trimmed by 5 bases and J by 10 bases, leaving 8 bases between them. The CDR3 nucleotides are TGTGCCAGCAGCAACGGACGAGCTTTCTTT. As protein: CASSNGRAFF.

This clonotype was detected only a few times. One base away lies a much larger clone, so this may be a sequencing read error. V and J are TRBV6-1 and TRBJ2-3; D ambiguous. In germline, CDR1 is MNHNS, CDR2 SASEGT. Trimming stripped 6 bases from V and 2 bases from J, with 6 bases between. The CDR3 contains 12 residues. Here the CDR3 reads CASRSFTDTQYF. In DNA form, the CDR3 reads TGTGCCAGCAGGTCCTTCACAGATACGCAGTATTTT.

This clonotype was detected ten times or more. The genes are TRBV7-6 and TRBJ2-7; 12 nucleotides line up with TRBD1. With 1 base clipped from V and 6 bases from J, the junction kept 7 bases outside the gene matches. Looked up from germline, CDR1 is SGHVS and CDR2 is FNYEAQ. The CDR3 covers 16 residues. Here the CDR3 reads CASSLEAGTGGVEQYF. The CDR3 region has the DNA TGTGCCAGCAGCTTAGAGGCCGGGACAGGGGGCGTCGAGCAGTACTTC.

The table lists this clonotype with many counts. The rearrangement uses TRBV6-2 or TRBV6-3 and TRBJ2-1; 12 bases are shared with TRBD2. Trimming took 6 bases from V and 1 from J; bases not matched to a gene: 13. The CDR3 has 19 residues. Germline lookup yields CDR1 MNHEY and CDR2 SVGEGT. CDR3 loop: CASSNEASTSGSSYNEQFF. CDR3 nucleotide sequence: TGTGCCAGCAGCAATGAAGCCTCGACTAGCGGGAGTTCCTACAATGAGCAGTTCTTC.

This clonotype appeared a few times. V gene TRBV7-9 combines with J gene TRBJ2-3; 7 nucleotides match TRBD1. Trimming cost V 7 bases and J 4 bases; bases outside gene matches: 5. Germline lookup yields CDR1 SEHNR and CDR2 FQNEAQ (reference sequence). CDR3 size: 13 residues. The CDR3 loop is CASTNRGADTQYF. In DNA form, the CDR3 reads TGTGCCAGCACCAACAGGGGCGCAGATACGCAGTATTTT.

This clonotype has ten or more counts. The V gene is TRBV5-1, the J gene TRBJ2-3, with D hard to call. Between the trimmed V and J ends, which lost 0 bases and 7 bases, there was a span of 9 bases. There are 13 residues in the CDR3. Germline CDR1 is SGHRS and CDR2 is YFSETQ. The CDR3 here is CASSLASENTQYF. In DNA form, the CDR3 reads TGCGCCAGCAGCTTGGCCAGTGAGAATACGCAGTATTTT.

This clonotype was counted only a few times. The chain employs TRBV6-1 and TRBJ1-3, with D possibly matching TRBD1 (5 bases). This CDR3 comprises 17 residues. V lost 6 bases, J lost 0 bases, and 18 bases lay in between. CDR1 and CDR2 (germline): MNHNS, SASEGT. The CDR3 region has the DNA TGTGCCAGCAGCCCACTGACAGTCCTAAACTCTGGAAACACCATATATTTT. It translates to CASSPLTVLNSGNTIYF.

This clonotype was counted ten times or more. The CDR3 DNA follows: TGTGCCAGCAGCCGGCGGATGGGCCAAGAGACCCAGTACTTC. Its protein product is CASSRRMGQETQYF. The chain is built from TRBV7-9 and TRBJ2-5; no clear D. Germline CDR1 and CDR2: SEHNR and FQNEAQ (reference sequence). This CDR3 spans 14 amino acids. Trimming removed 5 bases from V and 1 base from J, with 11 bases in between.

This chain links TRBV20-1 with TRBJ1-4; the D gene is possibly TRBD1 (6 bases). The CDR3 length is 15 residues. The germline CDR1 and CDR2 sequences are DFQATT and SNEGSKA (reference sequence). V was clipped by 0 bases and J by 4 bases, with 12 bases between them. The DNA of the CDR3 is TGCAGTGCTAGAGATCCTCTACAGGGTAATGAAAAACTGTTTTTT. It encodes CSARDPLQGNEKLFF.